The source of this TCR beta chain is a study of shared clonotypes between healthy human individuals. Study-wide results and limits: It was the few donors that limited the genetic and exposure-history diversity represented. Relative to their counterparts shared across all four donors, non-shared clonotypes exhibited diminished generation probabilities.

CD4+ cells yielded CD45RA+ naive and CD45RA-negative memory subsets. As handled by the study authors: ImmunoSEQ yielded junction-only sequences lacking quality scores, so filtering differed. Data came from immunoSEQ multiplex PCR; TCRdb stores just in-frame clones and leaves some out. The DNA was the basis for D and trimming; V, J and clone size are from that table. The sample carries 2 million to 2.5 million clones, approximately 94% recorded once. This clone was detected once. Its specificity is not known. The sequence derives from a man between 18 and 29 years old in good health. The sample consisted of naive CD4+ T cells sorted from blood. The subset was: CD45RA+ positively selected.

The CDR3 nucleotides read TGCGCCAGCAGCTTGGAACCCTTTAAGGGTACCGGGGAGCTGTTTTTT. As protein: CASSLEPFKGTGELFF. The V gene is TRBV5-1, the J gene TRBJ2-2; no firm D call. Trimming shortened V by 0 bases and J by 5 bases, and 14 bases separated the two germline ends. The CDR3 sequence is 16 residues long. Germline CDR1 is SGHRS and CDR2 is YFSETQ.